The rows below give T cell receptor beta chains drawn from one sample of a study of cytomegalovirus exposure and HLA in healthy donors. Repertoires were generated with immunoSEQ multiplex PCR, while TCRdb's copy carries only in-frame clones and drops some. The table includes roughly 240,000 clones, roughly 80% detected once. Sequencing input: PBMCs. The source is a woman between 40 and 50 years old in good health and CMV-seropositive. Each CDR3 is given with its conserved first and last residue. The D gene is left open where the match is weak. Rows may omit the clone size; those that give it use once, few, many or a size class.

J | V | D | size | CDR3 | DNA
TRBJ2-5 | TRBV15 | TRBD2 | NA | CATRLAGDKETQYF | TGTGCCACCAGGCTAGCGGGGGATAAAGAGACCCAGTACTTC
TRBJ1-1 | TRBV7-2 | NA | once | CASSLATQAGAFF | TGTGCCAGCAGCTTAGCGACCCAGGCTGGAGCTTTCTTT
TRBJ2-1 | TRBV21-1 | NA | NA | CASSVRDFYNEQFF | TGTGCCAGCAGCGTACGGGACTTCTACAATGAGCAGTTCTTC
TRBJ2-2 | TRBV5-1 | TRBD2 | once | CASSLPGLAGANGELFF | TGCGCCAGCAGCCTTCCTGGACTAGCGGGAGCAAACGGGGAGCTGTTTTTT
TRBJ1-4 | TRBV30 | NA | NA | CAWSAYGGGGATNEKLFF | TGTGCCTGGAGTGCGTACGGGGGAGGAGGTGCAACTAATGAAAAACTGTTTTTT
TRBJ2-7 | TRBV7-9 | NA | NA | CASSLGLQTYEQYF | TGTGCCAGCAGCTTAGGACTTCAGACCTACGAGCAGTACTTC
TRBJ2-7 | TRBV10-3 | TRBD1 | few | CAIRGQGSSYEQYF | TGTGCCATCAGGGGACAGGGAAGCTCCTACGAGCAGTACTTC
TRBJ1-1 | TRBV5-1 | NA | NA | CASSLVVEGGEAFF | TGCGCCAGCAGCTTGGTGGTGGAGGGCGGTGAAGCTTTCTTT
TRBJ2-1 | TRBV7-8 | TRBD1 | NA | CASSFQRTGDNEQFF | TGTGCCAGCAGCTTTCAAAGGACAGGGGACAATGAGCAGTTCTTC
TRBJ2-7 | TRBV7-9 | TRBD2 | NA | CSSSNGGVYEQYF | TGTTCCAGCAGTAATGGGGGGGTCTACGAGCAGTACTTC
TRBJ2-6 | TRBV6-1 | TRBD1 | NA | CAGGTGGSGANVLTF | TGTGCCGGGGGGACAGGGGGTTCTGGGGCCAACGTCCTGACTTTC
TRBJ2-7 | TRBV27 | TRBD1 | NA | CASGRTGGYEQYF | TGTGCCAGCGGAAGGACAGGGGGCTACGAGCAGTACTTC
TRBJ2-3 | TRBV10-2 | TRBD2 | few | CASSRLAAFTDTQYF | TGCGCCAGCAGCCGACTAGCGGCTTTCACAGATACGCAGTATTTT
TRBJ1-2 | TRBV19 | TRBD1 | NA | CASSIVRDRGLRGYTF | TGTGCCAGTAGTATCGTTCGGGACAGGGGGCTAAGGGGCTACACCTTC
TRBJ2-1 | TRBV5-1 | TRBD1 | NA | CASSWGTEYNEQFF | TGCGCCAGCAGCTGGGGGACAGAATACAATGAGCAGTTCTTC
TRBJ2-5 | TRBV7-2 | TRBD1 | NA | CASSFPGQAETQYF | TGTGCCAGCAGCTTCCCGGGACAGGCGGAGACCCAGTACTTC
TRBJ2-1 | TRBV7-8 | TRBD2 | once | CASSPRPGLATNEQFF | TGTGCCAGCAGCCCCCGTCCGGGACTAGCGACTAATGAGCAGTTCTTC
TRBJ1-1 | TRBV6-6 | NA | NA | CASSYNRDTEAFF | TGTGCCAGCAGTTACAACAGGGACACTGAAGCTTTCTTT
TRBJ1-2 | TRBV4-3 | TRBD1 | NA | CASSHDRTGGNGYTF | TGCGCCAGCAGCCATGATCGGACAGGGGGGAATGGCTACACCTTC
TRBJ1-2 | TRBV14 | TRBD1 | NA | CASSPGQGGGYTF | TGTGCCAGCAGCCCGGGACAGGGAGGTGGCTACACCTTC
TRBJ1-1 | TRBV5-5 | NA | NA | CASSPSTGANTEAFF | TGTGCCAGCAGCCCGTCGACAGGAGCGAACACTGAAGCTTTCTTT
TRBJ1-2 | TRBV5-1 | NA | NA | CASSLGLDLGGYTF | TGCGCCAGCAGCTTGGGGCTCGACCTAGGTGGCTACACCTTC
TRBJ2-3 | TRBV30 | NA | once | CAWRVGDTQYF | TGTGCCTGGAGGGTCGGGGATACGCAGTATTTT
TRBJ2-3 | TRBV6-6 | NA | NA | CASSYPNRALTDTQYF | TGTGCCAGCAGTTACCCAAACAGGGCCCTCACAGATACGCAGTATTTT
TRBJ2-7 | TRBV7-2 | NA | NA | CASSLGTAPYEQYF | TGTGCCAGCAGCTTAGGGACAGCCCCCTACGAGCAGTACTTC
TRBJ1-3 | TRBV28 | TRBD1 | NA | CASSWNRGRNTIYF | TGTGCCAGCAGTTGGAACAGGGGAAGAAACACCATATATTTT
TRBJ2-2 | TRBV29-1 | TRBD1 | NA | CSALWVGQLSTGELFF | TGCAGCGCTTTGTGGGTGGGACAGTTATCGACCGGGGAGCTGTTTTTT
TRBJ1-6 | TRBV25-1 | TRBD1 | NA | CASSEILPGGNSPLHF | TGTGCCAGCAGTGAAATTCTTCCAGGGGGGAATTCACCCCTCCACTTT
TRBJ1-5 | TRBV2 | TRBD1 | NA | CASRGGSGNQPQHF | TGTGCCAGCAGAGGGGGCTCGGGCAATCAGCCCCAGCATTTT
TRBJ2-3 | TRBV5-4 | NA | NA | CASSLGGGPAGTDTQYF | TGTGCCAGCAGCTTGGGGGGGGGCCCTGCGGGGACAGATACGCAGTATTTT
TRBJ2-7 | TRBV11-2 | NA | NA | CASSLGAGAEFEQYF | TGTGCCAGCAGCTTAGGAGCGGGTGCTGAGTTCGAGCAGTACTTC
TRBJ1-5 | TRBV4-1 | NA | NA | CASSQGGWVNQPQHF | TGCGCCAGCAGCCAAGGAGGGTGGGTTAATCAGCCCCAGCATTTT
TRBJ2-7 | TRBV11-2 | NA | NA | CASSRRRDRNYEQYF | TGTGCCAGCAGCAGGCGGAGGGACAGAAATTACGAGCAGTACTTC
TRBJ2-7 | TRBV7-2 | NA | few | CASSLARRGTPPSSYEQYF | TGTGCCAGCAGCTTAGCACGCAGGGGGACTCCCCCTAGCTCCTACGAGCAGTACTTC
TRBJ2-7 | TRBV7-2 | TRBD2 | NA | CASSLALAALNYEQYF | TGTGCCAGCAGCTTAGCACTAGCGGCCCTCAACTACGAGCAGTACTTC
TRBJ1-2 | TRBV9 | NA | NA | CASSFGQNDYYGYTF | TGTGCCAGCAGCTTCGGACAGAACGACTACTATGGCTACACCTTC
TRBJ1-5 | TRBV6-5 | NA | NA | CASSYLFGVEPQHF | TGTGCCAGCAGTTATCTATTCGGGGTCGAGCCCCAGCATTTT